Listed below are T cell receptor beta chains from one sample, sequenced in a study of blood T cells in healthy people across ages. TCRdb called the 5' RACE reads again in MiXCR, with one record for every CDR3 protein. The profile covers about 780,000 distinct CDR3 sequences, with about a quarter appearing a single time and approximately 2.9% taken by the ten largest. The same data also contributed to another study, on T cells of mothers and their children.

The specimen was blood. The receptor source for this set is a boy aged 5-17 years in good health. Both conserved end residues are part of each CDR3. D genes are given only for firm matches.

V	J	D	CDR3
TRBV4-1	TRBJ2-7	NA	CASSQGLFQNSYEQYF
TRBV12-3/TRBV12-4	TRBJ2-7	TRBD2	CASRQGTSASYEQYF
TRBV6-1	TRBJ1-1	NA	CASAGSRVTEAFF
TRBV12-3/TRBV12-4	TRBJ2-1	TRBD2	CASSPTSGDGINEQFF
TRBV4-1	TRBJ2-7	NA	CASSQTGPSEQYF
TRBV29-1	TRBJ2-7	NA	CSVPMGQGYEQYF
TRBV5-1	TRBJ1-2	NA	CASSSPGPNYGYTF
TRBV3-1	TRBJ2-5	NA	CASSQDGRRQETQYF
TRBV2	TRBJ2-5	TRBD2	CASSGGLEETQYF
TRBV5-1	TRBJ2-2	NA	CASSQRTDTGELFF
TRBV20-1	TRBJ2-3	TRBD2	CSARSPSGGSDTQYF
TRBV20-1	TRBJ2-7	NA	CSAPRETLAEQYF
TRBV6-5	TRBJ1-2	TRBD1	CASSTYAGTGGEGDYGYTF
TRBV20-1	TRBJ1-6	TRBD1	CSAPPRQGANSPLHF
TRBV20-1	TRBJ2-7	NA	CSAWQPTGSRSYEQYF
TRBV18	TRBJ2-7	TRBD1	CASSPPGQVLQYF
TRBV29-1	TRBJ1-1	NA	CSVEAARLNTEAFF
TRBV9	TRBJ2-2	TRBD1	CASSVAKGGWELFF
TRBV2	TRBJ2-5	NA	CASSWSNQETQYF
TRBV7-9	TRBJ2-1	NA	CASSRVLGQGLYNEQFF
TRBV20-1	TRBJ1-6	NA	CSARDHRRESSPLHF
TRBV5-1	TRBJ1-4	NA	CASSLSGLGLFF
TRBV3-1	TRBJ2-2	NA	CASSPISNTGELFF
TRBV29-1	TRBJ1-4	NA	CSVVSWKNNEKLFF
TRBV4-2	TRBJ1-3	NA	CASSQDRTTLSSSGNTIYF
TRBV20-1	TRBJ2-5	TRBD2	CSARGGGLAVQETQYF
TRBV29-1	TRBJ2-5	NA	CSVEVPGTDGDQYF
TRBV11-2	TRBJ1-2	NA	CASSFMEDGYTF
TRBV28	TRBJ2-7	NA	CASSSPGLSRGYEQYF
TRBV15	NA	TRBD1	CATSRHGTGRDEQYF
TRBV5-1	TRBJ2-5	TRBD1	CTSSPRQGAAQETQYF
TRBV2	TRBJ1-2	TRBD1	CASRQEGQGDGYTF
TRBV29-1	TRBJ2-7	TRBD1	CSVEEDRDYEQYF
TRBV6-6	TRBJ1-4	TRBD1	CASSLRTGPGWMFF
TRBV24-1	TRBJ2-3	NA	CATSEPSGDTQYF
TRBV6-6	TRBJ2-7	NA	CASTQSYLAYEQYF